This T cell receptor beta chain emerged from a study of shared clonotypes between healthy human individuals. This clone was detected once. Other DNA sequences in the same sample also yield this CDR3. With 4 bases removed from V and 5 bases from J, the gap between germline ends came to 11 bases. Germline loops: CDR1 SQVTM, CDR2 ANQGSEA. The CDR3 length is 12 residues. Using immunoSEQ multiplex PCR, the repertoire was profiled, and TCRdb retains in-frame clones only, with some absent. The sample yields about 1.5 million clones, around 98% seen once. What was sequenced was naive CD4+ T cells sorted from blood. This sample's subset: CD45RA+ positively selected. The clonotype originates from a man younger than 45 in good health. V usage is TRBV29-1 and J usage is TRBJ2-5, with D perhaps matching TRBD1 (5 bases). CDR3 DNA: TGCAGCGTTGCAGGGCAGGAGGAGACCCAGTACTTC. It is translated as CSVAGQEETQYF.